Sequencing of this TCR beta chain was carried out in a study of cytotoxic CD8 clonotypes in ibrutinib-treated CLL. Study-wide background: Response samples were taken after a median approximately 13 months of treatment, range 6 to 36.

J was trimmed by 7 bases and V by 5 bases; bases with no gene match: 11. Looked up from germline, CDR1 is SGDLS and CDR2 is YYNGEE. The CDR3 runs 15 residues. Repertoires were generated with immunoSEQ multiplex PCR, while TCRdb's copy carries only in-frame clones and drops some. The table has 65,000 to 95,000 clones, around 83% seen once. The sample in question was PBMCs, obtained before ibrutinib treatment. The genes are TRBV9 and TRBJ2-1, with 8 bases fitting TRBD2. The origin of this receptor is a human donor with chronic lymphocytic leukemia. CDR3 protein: CASSPGLELSNEQFF. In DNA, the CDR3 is TGTGCCAGCAGTCCGGGACTAGAGTTATCGAATGAGCAGTTCTTC. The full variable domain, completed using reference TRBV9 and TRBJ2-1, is DSGVTQTPKHLITATGQRVTLRCSPRSGDLSVYWYQQSLDQGLQFLIQYYNGEERAKGNILERFSAQQFPDLHSELNLSSLELGDSALYFCASSPGLELSNEQFFGPGTRLTVL.